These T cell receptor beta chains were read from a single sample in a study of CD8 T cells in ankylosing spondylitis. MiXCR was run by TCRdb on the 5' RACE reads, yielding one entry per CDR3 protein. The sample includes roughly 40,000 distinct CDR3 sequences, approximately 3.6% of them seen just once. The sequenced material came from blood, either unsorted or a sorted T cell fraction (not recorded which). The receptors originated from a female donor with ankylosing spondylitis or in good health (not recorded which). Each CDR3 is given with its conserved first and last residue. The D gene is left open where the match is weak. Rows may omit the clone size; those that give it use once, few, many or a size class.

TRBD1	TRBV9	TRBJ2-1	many	TGTGCCAGCAGCGGCGGACAGGGAACCTACAATGAGCAGTTCTTC	CASSGGQGTYNEQFF
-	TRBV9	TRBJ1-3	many	TGTGCCAGCAGCGCCGACCCCAGGGGTTCGGGAAACACCATATATTTT	CASSADPRGSGNTIYF
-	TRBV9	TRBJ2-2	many	TGTGCCAGCTCCCCCGGGAGAGTGAACACCGGGGAGCTGTTTTTT	CASSPGRVNTGELFF
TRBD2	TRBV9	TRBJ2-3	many	TGTGCCAGCAGCGCCACTAGCGTCAGGGGCACAGATACGCAGTATTTT	CASSATSVRGTDTQYF
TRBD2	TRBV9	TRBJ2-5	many	TGTGCCAGTGCTAGCGGAAGTGCCCAAGAGACCCAGTACTTC	CASASGSAQETQYF
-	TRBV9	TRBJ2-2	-	TGTGCCAGCAGCGTACGTGCGGGGGCCTTGAACACCGGGGAGCTGTTTTTT	CASSVRAGALNTGELFF
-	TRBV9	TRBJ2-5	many	TGTGCCAGCAGCGTAGGAAATTCGGCCCAGTACTTC	CASSVGNSAQYF
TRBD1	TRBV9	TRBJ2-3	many	TGTGCCAGCAGTGGAGACAGGGCGAGAGATACGCAGTATTTT	CASSGDRARDTQYF
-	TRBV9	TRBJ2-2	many	TGTGCCAGCAGCAGCCGGGACGCGAACACCGGGGAGCTGTTTTTT	CASSSRDANTGELFF
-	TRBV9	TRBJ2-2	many	TGTGCCAGCAGCGTAGCATGGGGGCATACCGGGGAGCTGTTTTTT	CASSVAWGHTGELFF
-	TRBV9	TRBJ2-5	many	TGTGCCAGCAGCGTTAATGAAGAGACCCAGTACTTC	CASSVNEETQYF
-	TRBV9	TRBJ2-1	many	TGTGCCAGCAGCGTAGGACAACTTGTTTACAATGAGCAGTTCTTC	CASSVGQLVYNEQFF
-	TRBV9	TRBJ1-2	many	TGTGCCAGTCGGAGGGGGGACTATGGCTACACCTTC	CASRRGDYGYTF
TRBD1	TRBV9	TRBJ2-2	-	TGTGCCAGCAGCCCAACCGTACAGGGGGGAAACAGGGAGCTGTTTTTT	CASSPTVQGGNRELFF
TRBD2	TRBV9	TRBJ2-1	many	TGTGCCAGCAGCTTCGCAGCGGGGGGAGGACCTGAGCAGTTCTTC	CASSFAAGGGPEQFF
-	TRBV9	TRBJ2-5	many	TGTGCCAGCAGCGTAGGACCCCAACAAGAGACCCAGTACTTC	CASSVGPQQETQYF
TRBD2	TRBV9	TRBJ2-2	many	TGTGCCAGCAGCATTATAGCGGGGGGCGGATCGAACACCGGGGAGCTGTTTTTT	CASSIIAGGGSNTGELFF
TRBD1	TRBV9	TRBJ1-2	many	TGTGCCAGCAGCGGAATCCAGGGGGGCTATGGCTACACCTTC	CASSGIQGGYGYTF
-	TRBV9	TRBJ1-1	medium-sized	TGTGCCAGCAGTGGTCTTCCGGACACTGAAGCTTTCTTT	CASSGLPDTEAFF
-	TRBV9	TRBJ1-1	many	TGTGCCAGCAGCGTCGGAATATTCACAGCCAGGGACACTGAAGCTTTCTTT	CASSVGIFTARDTEAFF
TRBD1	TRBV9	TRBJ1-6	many	TGTGCCAGCAGCGGGGCGACAGGGGGAAATTCACCCCTCCACTTT	CASSGATGGNSPLHF
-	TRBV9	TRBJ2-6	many	TGTGCCAGCAGCGTAGCTTTGATTCTCCAGGGATCGGGGGCCAACGTCCTGACTTTC	CASSVALILQGSGANVLTF
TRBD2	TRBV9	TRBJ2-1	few	TGTGCCAGCAGCGTAGCTGTGGCTAGCGGCGAGCAGTTCTTC	CASSVAVASGEQFF
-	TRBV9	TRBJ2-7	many	TGTGCCAGCAGCGAGTTTGTGGGGCAGGGGTTCTACGAGCAGTACTTC	CASSEFVGQGFYEQYF
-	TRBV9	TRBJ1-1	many	TGTGCCAGCAGCCCGGACCCGGGGGTGGTGAACACTGAAGCTTTCTTT	CASSPDPGVVNTEAFF
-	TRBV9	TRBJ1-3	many	TGTGCCAGCAGCGAGGCCCCGGGGGGAGGTCTTGGAAACACCATATATTTT	CASSEAPGGGLGNTIYF
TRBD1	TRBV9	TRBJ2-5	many	TGTGCCAGCAGCATGGGACAGATTCAAGAGACCCAGTACTTC	CASSMGQIQETQYF
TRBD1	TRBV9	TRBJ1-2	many	TGTGCCAGCAGCCTAATAACAGGGGCGGAAGGCTACACCTTC	CASSLITGAEGYTF
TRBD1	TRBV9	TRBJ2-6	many	TGTGCCAGCAGCCCCGGACAGGGGGGCTCTGGGGCCAACGTCCTGACTTTC	CASSPGQGGSGANVLTF
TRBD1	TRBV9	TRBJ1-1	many	TGTGCCAGCAAAGTTGAGGACAGGGGTTCCACTGAAGCTTTCTTT	CASKVEDRGSTEAFF
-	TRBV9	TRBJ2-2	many	TGTGCCAGCAGCGTAGGGCAGGCTGATCGAACTTACGGGGAGCTGTTTTTT	CASSVGQADRTYGELFF
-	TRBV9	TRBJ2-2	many	TGTGCCAGCAGCGTAGTGGCAGGGACCACCGGGGAGCTGTTTTTT	CASSVVAGTTGELFF
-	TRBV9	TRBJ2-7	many	TGTGCCAGCAGCGTAGGGGGACAACTCTACGAGCAGTACTTC	CASSVGGQLYEQYF
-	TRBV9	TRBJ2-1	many	TGTGCCAGCAGCGTAGGGCAGGCGCTCTCCTACAATGAGCAGTTCTTC	CASSVGQALSYNEQFF
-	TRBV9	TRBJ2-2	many	TGTGCCAGCAGCGTAGAGCTCCGGGGAGACACCGGGGAGCTGTTTTTT	CASSVELRGDTGELFF
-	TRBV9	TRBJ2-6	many	TGTGCCAGCAGCGCGCTTCTCTCTGGGGCCAACGTCCTGACTTTC	CASSALLSGANVLTF
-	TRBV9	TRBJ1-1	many	TGTGCCAGCAGCGTAGATTCGAGTGGTGAAGCTTTCTTT	CASSVDSSGEAFF
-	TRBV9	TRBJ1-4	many	TGTGCCAGCAGCCTGTCCGGGACCGCGGGGGAAAAACTGTTTTTT	CASSLSGTAGEKLFF
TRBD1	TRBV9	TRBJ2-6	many	TGTGCCAGCAGCGCCCTCGGACAGGGGGTCACTGGGGCCAACGTCCTGACTTTC	CASSALGQGVTGANVLTF
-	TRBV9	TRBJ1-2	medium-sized	TGTGCCAGCAGCCCTACAGGGATAGCTAACTATGGCTACACCTTC	CASSPTGIANYGYTF
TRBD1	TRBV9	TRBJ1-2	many	TGTGCCAGCAGTTCCCAAGGGACAGGTGTCAACTATGGCTACACCTTC	CASSSQGTGVNYGYTF
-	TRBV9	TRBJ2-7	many	TGTGCCAGCAGCTCCCGCCCAGGGGTCTACGAGCAGTACTTC	CASSSRPGVYEQYF
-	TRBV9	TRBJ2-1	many	TGTGCCAGCAGCCCTCCGGACCGGGATGAGCAGTTCTTC	CASSPPDRDEQFF
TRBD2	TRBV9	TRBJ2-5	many	TGTGCCAGCAGCGTCCCAGCGGGGGGCGTAGAGACCCAGTACTTC	CASSVPAGGVETQYF
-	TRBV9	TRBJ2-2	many	TGTGCCAGCAGCTCCTCCTTAGGAGCCTTCTCTCCGAACACCGGGGAGCTGTTTTTT	CASSSSLGAFSPNTGELFF
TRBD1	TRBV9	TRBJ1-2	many	TGTGCCAGCAGCTCCGGGACAGGGATCCACTATGGCTACACCTTC	CASSSGTGIHYGYTF
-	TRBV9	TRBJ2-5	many	TGTGCCAGCAGCGTAGCTGGATCAACAGGGTTGGGAGAGACCCAGTACTTC	CASSVAGSTGLGETQYF
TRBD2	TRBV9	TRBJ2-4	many	TGTGCCAGCAGCGTAGCGGCTAGCGGTAAAAACATTCAGTACTTC	CASSVAASGKNIQYF
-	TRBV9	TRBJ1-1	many	TGTGCCAGCAGCGCTCGACAGACCAACACTGAAGCTTTCTTT	CASSARQTNTEAFF
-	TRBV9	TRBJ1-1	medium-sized	TGTGCCAGCAGCGTAGGGCCGGGGGCGATCACTGAAGCTTTCTTT	CASSVGPGAITEAFF
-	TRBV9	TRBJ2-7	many	TGTGCCAGCAGCTCCCGTCCTGGGTCCTACGAGCAGTACTTC	CASSSRPGSYEQYF
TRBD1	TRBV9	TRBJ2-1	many	TGTGCCAGCAGCGTCGACAGGGGGCATTGGAATGAGCAGTTCTTC	CASSVDRGHWNEQFF
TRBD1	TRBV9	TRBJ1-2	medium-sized	TGTGCCAGCAGCGCGGGGACAGGGAACTATGGCTACACCTTC	CASSAGTGNYGYTF
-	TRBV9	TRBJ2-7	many	TGTGCCAGCAGCGTGGGGTTCACCTCCATGCCTGAACAGTACTTC	CASSVGFTSMPEQYF
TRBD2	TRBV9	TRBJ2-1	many	TGTGCCAGCAGCCCCACTAGCGGGAGTTACAATGAGCAGTTCTTC	CASSPTSGSYNEQFF